The T cell receptor beta chain under discussion was sequenced for a study of T-cell memory formation after mild COVID-19. One entry per CDR3 protein results from TCRdb running MiXCR on the 5' RACE reads. The repertoire holds 190,000 or so distinct CDR3 sequences, with about 21% as singletons. V lost 0 bases and J lost 0, with 13 bases in between. CDR3 size: 17 residues. Germline loops: CDR1 LGHNA, CDR2 YNFKEQ. Findings of the study overall: Among clones contracting day 15 to 85, CD4/CD8 was balanced, whereas later expanders leaned CD4+. Contracting CD8+ clones were enriched in EMRA, CD4+ mainly in CM and EM.

A note on this clonotype: The antigen remains undetermined.

Specimen: PBMCs or a T cell subset sorted from them (not recorded which). The rearrangement links TRBV4-2 to TRBJ2-3; D is unclear. This TCR was sampled from an adult woman who had mild COVID-19 (a few samples of this study predate the infection). Cell type and time point are not known. Here the CDR3 reads CASSQDLFVTSTDTQYF. The CDR3 region has the DNA TGTGCCAGCAGCCAAGATCTGTTTGTTACTAGCACAGATACGCAGTATTTT.